This T cell receptor beta chain derives from a study of blood T cell repertoires in COVID-19. Study details: Nucleic acid was either cDNA or gDNA, and it came from T cells, B-cell-depleted T cells, or PBMCs.

The data were produced by immunoSEQ multiplex PCR, yet TCRdb's version contains in-frame clones alone and is incomplete. The sample includes hundreds of thousands of clones, about 80% of them seen just once. This CDR3 has 14 amino acids. Germline lookup yields CDR1 SGHDT and CDR2 YYEEEE. Trimming stripped 2 bases from V and 6 bases from J, with 14 bases between. The chain uses TRBV5-6 and TRBJ1-2; possibly TRBD1 for D (5 bases). The clonotype was recovered from a woman of 80 years or more with acute or convalescent COVID-19. The specimen sequenced was peripheral blood. Written as DNA, the CDR3 is TGTGCCAGCAGCTTTTGGGGGGTTACTAATGGCTACACCTTC. Protein product: CASSFWGVTNGYTF.